This T cell receptor beta chain appears in the sequencing data of a study of T-cell memory formation after mild COVID-19. Regarding the study as a whole: Pre-infection memory showed some responding clones, and this suggested that cross-reactive memory joined. Contracting clones from day 15 to 85 showed balanced CD4/CD8; later expanders favored CD4+.

One entry per CDR3 protein results from TCRdb running MiXCR on the 5' RACE reads. In the table there are about 560,000 distinct CDR3 sequences, roughly a fifth of which are singletons. With respect to this clonotype: The antigen remains undetermined.

The specimen was PBMCs or a T cell subset sorted from them (not recorded which). This sequence originates from an adult woman who had mild COVID-19 (a few samples of this study predate the infection). Cell type and time point are not known.

CDR3 DNA sequence: TGTGCCAGCAGTGACTCCGCCCTTGGGGGGTACAATGAGCAGTTCTTC. Translating gives CASSDSALGGYNEQFF. The chain carries TRBV6-4 and TRBJ2-1; tentative D call: TRBD2 (6 bases). The CDR3 spans 16 residues. Trimming removed 0 bases from V and 4 bases from J, with 13 bases in between. Germline CDR1 MRHNA, CDR2 SNTAGT.